A single TCR beta chain is shown here with its context. Antigen: not known. The data belong to a study of regulatory T cells in long-lasting Graves disease. Arm-PCR of CDR3 regions and iRepertoire HTBI primers were used to build TCR beta libraries. In TCRdb, the multiplex PCR reads were re-called with MiXCR into one record per CDR3 protein. The sample includes 350,000 to 500,000 distinct CDR3 sequences, 21% of them seen just once. J lost 6 bases, V lost 4 bases, and 10 bases had no gene match. Germline CDR1 MDHEN, CDR2 SYDVKM. The CDR3 loop spans 16 amino acids. Noted time point: persistent/refractory GD, antithyroid drugs over 5 years with positive TRAb. PBMCs were the source of the RNA used for TCR sequencing. The study's findings and limits: Gene preferences differed: TRBV28, TRBJ1-2, TRBJ2-5 in persistent cases.

This sample comprised peripheral blood mononuclear cells (PBMCs), obtained when the disease was refractory, from a patient treated with antithyroid drugs. The receptor comes from a female donor with Graves disease. The J gene is TRBJ2-3, the V gene TRBV28; 10 positions agree with TRBD2. CDR3: CASSYSLAGVADTQYF. The CDR3 DNA reads TGTGCCAGCAGTTATAGCCTAGCGGGAGTAGCGGATACGCAGTATTTT.